A single sample gave rise to the 14 T cell receptor beta chains below, sequenced in a study of shared clonotypes between healthy human individuals. TCRdb's table, derived via immunoSEQ multiplex PCR, lists solely in-frame clones and lacks some. The table has over a million clones, 75% to 80% seen once. The sample comprised memory CD4+ T cells from PBMCs. Subset described: CD45RA-negative fraction. All receptors come from a man aged 18-30 years in good health. Some clones in this sample may be carry-over from other donors' samples.

This clone was seen once. This chain connects TRBV28 to TRBJ2-1; D is perhaps TRBD1 (6 bases). This CDR3 is 14 amino acids long. V was shortened by 8 bases and J by 4 bases, with 15 bases between the two germline ends. Germline loops: CDR1 MDHEN, CDR2 SYDVKM. The CDR3 is CASWGRWAYNEQFF. CDR3 sequence (DNA): TGTGCCAGCTGGGGGCGGTGGGCATACAATGAGCAGTTCTTC.

CDR3 residues: CASSESDWVSNQPQHF. In DNA, the CDR3 is TGTGCCAGCAGTGAATCTGACTGGGTAAGCAATCAGCCCCAGCATTTT. The J gene is TRBJ1-5, the V gene TRBV2; D gene unclear. The CDR3 is made up of 16 amino acids. Germline V lookup: CDR1 SNHLY, CDR2 FYNNEI. Trimming shortened V by 2 bases and J by 1 base, and 12 bases separated the two germline ends.

The genes are TRBV5-6 and TRBJ2-5; 8 bases agree with TRBD1. The CDR3 is 15 residues long. Germline V gives CDR1 SGHDT, CDR2 YYEEEE. The ends lost 3 bases at V and 7 bases at J; junction bases unmatched: 11. The CDR3 loop is CASSSRTGWVGTQYF. CDR3 nucleotide sequence: TGTGCCAGCAGCTCCCGGACAGGGTGGGTTGGGACCCAGTACTTC.

The sample holds one count of this clone. The chain is built from TRBV7-3 and TRBJ1-1, with TRBD1 matching 7 bases. The germline gives CDR1 SGHTA, CDR2 FQGTGA. This CDR3 comprises 15 residues. Germline trimming cut 2 bases from V and 1 base from J; bases unmatched to any gene: 4. The CDR3 DNA is TGTGCCAGCAGCTTAGACAGGGAGGCGAACACTGAAGCTTTCTTT. Translated, it gives CASSLDREANTEAFF.

The chain uses TRBV4-2 and TRBJ2-1; possible D gene TRBD2, 6 bases. Trimming cost V 4 bases and J 6 bases, with 16 bases left between them. CDR1 LGHNA and CDR2 YNFKEQ come from the germline V gene. The CDR3 runs to 15 residues. Written as DNA, the CDR3 is TGTGCCAGCAGCCTCGACGGAGGGACGATCAATGAGCAGTTCTTC. Translation gives CASSLDGGTINEQFF.

This clone was recorded once. The rearrangement joins TRBV7-3 to TRBJ2-5; D is uncertain. Germline V lookup: CDR1 SGHTA, CDR2 FQGTGA. The CDR3 has 15 amino acids. V was cut by 5 bases and J by 1 base, with 14 bases left in between. The CDR3 spells CASSPNRDIQETQYF. Here the CDR3 DNA reads TGTGCCAGCAGCCCCAACCGAGACATCCAAGAGACCCAGTACTTC. Combining the CDR3 with reference TRBV7-3 and TRBJ2-5 gives the whole variable domain GAGVSQTPSNKVTEKGKYVELRCDPISGHTALYWYRQSLGQGPEFLIYFQGTGAADDSGLPNDRFFAVRPEGSVSTLKIQRTERGDSAVYLCASSPNRDIQETQYFGPGTRLLVL.

The V and J genes are TRBV21-1 and TRBJ2-7; the table's D call of TRBD2 was not tested on the DNA. TRBV21-1 is classified as a pseudogene. The CDR3 extends over 17 amino acids. This CDR3 reads CASSKGPGSSGTDEQYF. The CDR3, as DNA: TGTGCCAGCAGCAAAGGCCCCGGGAGTAGCGGGACTGACGAGCAGTACTTC.

This clone was recorded many times. This chain joins TRBV28 and TRBJ2-5; D is perhaps TRBD2 (7 bases). Per germline, CDR1 MDHEN and CDR2 SYDVKM. The CDR3 runs 15 residues. V was shortened by 7 bases and J by 4 bases, with 19 bases between the two germline ends. The CDR3 sequence is CASTSRGAVGETQYF. The CDR3 bases are TGTGCCAGCACCTCTCGGGGGGCGGTGGGAGAGACCCAGTACTTC.

The chain has TRBV5-6 and TRBJ2-5; 7 bases fit TRBD2. The J call may be wrong; the DNA end is better matched by TRBJ2-7. The CDR3 is 14 amino acids. Germline V gives CDR1 SGHDT, CDR2 YYEEEE. The CDR3 sequence: CASSFVGLVGEQYF. The CDR3, as DNA: TGTGCCAGCAGCTTCGTAGGACTAGTTGGCGAGCAGTACTTC.

The V call is TRBV25-1, the J call TRBJ1-2; 8 bases match TRBD1. J was trimmed by 8 bases and V by 4 bases; bases with no gene match: 9. The CDR3 totals 14 residues. The germline gives CDR1 MGHDK, CDR2 SYGVNS. CDR3 protein: CASSGTGLMGGYTF. The CDR3 DNA reads as TGTGCCAGCAGTGGGACAGGGCTAATGGGGGGCTACACCTTC.

The J gene is TRBJ1-4, the V gene TRBV4-1; a weak D match, TRBD1 (5 bases). This CDR3 is 14 amino acids long. V was cut by 3 bases and J by 7 bases, with 12 bases left in between. Germline V gives CDR1 MGHRA, CDR2 YSYEKL. CDR3 sequence (DNA): TGCGCCAGCAGCCACTCACTTGGGGGTGAAAAACTGTTTTTT. Its protein is CASSHSLGGEKLFF.

Only a few counts were recorded for this clone. The gene calls are TRBV28 and TRBJ1-2; perhaps TRBD1 as D (5 bases). Germline values: CDR1 MDHEN, CDR2 SYDVKM. The V and J ends lost 6 bases and 1 base respectively, with 15 bases between them. The CDR3 is made up of 15 amino acids. CDR3 loop: CASRPQGSFNYGYTF. CDR3 coding DNA: TGTGCCAGCAGGCCCCAGGGTTCGTTTAACTATGGCTACACCTTC.

The rearrangement uses TRBV20-1 and TRBJ1-2; D is uncertain. The CDR3 is 11 amino acids. Trimming removed 5 bases from V and 6 bases from J, with 10 bases in between. Germline CDR1 DFQATT, CDR2 SNEGSKA (reference sequence). CDR3 in amino acids: CSASNSNGYTF. In nucleotides, the CDR3 is TGCAGTGCTTCCAACAGCAATGGCTACACCTTC.

This clone was picked up a small number of times. The J gene is TRBJ2-5, the V gene TRBV6-1; TRBD2 matches 8 bases. J was trimmed by 5 bases and V by 8 bases; bases with no gene match: 7. Germline lookup yields CDR1 MNHNS and CDR2 SASEGT. CDR3 length equals 13 residues. The CDR3 here is CASVKGLGETQYF. The CDR3 coding sequence is TGTGCCAGCGTTAAGGGACTAGGGGAGACCCAGTACTTC.